These 8 T cell receptor beta chains share one sample of origin, sequenced in a study of T-cell memory formation after mild COVID-19. TCRdb ran MiXCR on the 5' RACE reads and lists one entry per CDR3 protein. The data show about 340,000 distinct CDR3 sequences, around 21% seen once. The specimen sequenced was PBMCs or a T cell subset sorted from them (not recorded which). These receptors were taken from an adult woman who had mild COVID-19 (a few samples of this study predate the infection). Cell type and time point are not known.

This clonotype has more than one count but fewer than ten. The J gene is TRBJ2-3, the V gene TRBV27, with no clear D. The CDR3 has 12 amino acids. The germline V and J ends were trimmed by 8 bases and 6 bases, with 12 bases remaining between them. The germline V gene encodes CDR1 MNHEY and CDR2 SMNVEV (reference sequence). The CDR3 region is CASAQFGDTQYF. In DNA form, the CDR3 reads TGTGCCAGCGCCCAATTCGGGGATACGCAGTATTTT.

This clonotype has a handful of counts. The chain employs TRBV12-3 or TRBV12-4 and TRBJ2-1; 9 bases match TRBD2. The CDR3 runs 16 residues. The V segment lost 3 bases and the J segment 8 bases; nucleotides outside the gene matches: 11. The CDR3 DNA reads as TGTGCCAGCAGTTTCCTCCGGGCTAGCGGGGCCGATGAGCAGTTCTTC. This codes for CASSFLRASGADEQFF.

This clonotype was observed a few times. This sequence joins TRBV29-1 and TRBJ1-2, with 10 bases fitting TRBD1. J was trimmed by 3 bases and V by 7 bases; bases with no gene match: 5. This CDR3 has 13 residues. Germline assignment: CDR1 SQVTM and CDR2 ANQGSEA. The CDR3 spells CSAGQGNDYGYTF. The CDR3 region has the DNA TGCAGCGCGGGACAGGGGAACGACTATGGCTACACCTTC.

This clonotype has just a few counts. CDR3 in amino acids: CASSLTSGRRYEQYF. Here the CDR3 DNA reads TGCGCCAGCAGCCTCACTAGCGGGAGGCGTTACGAGCAGTACTTC. This rearrangement joins TRBV5-1 to TRBJ2-7; 12 bases fit TRBD2. Trimming removed 4 bases from V and 4 bases from J; junction bases left unmatched: 6. This CDR3 is 15 amino acids long. Germline V gene sequence: CDR1 SGHRS, CDR2 YFSETQ.

Only a few counts were recorded for this clonotype. The chain combines TRBV3-1 with TRBJ2-7; the D gene is possibly TRBD2 (5 bases). Germline CDR1 and CDR2: LGHDT and YNNKEL (reference sequence). The CDR3 sequence is 15 residues long. V lost 0 bases to trimming and J lost 4 bases, with 13 bases between them. Here the CDR3 DNA reads TGTGCCAGCAGCCAAGAGATAGAGGGAGATTACGAGCAGTACTTC. Translated: CASSQEIEGDYEQYF.

The chain carries TRBV4-2 and TRBJ1-1, with D tentatively TRBD1 (6 bases). The V end was cut by 3 bases, the J end by 5 bases, with 13 bases between. Germline V gene data show CDR1 as LGHNA and CDR2 as YNFKEQ. The CDR3 length is 14 residues. The DNA of the CDR3 is TGTGCCAGCAGCCAGTCCCACAGGGTAACTGAAGCTTTCTTT. This gives the protein CASSQSHRVTEAFF.

This clonotype occurred a few times. The J gene is TRBJ1-5, the V gene TRBV12-3 or TRBV12-4; D might be TRBD1 (6 bases). The V gene lost 3 bases and the J gene lost 6 bases, with 9 bases spanning the gap. This CDR3 has 13 residues. CDR3 protein: CASSFGGSQPQHF. CDR3 nucleotides: TGTGCCAGCAGTTTTGGGGGCTCTCAGCCCCAGCATTTT.

This clonotype was seen more than once but under ten times. The chain employs TRBV7-9 and TRBJ2-1; maybe TRBD1 (6 bases). The germline V gene encodes CDR1 SEHNR and CDR2 FQNEAQ (reference sequence). The CDR3 loop spans 12 amino acids. Deletions cut 3 bases from V and 8 bases from J, with 8 bases between. The CDR3 nucleotides are TGTGCCAGCAGCTTCCAGGGGCATGAGCAGTTCTTC. Translating gives CASSFQGHEQFF.